This is a list of T cell receptor beta chains from one sample in a study of T cell responses to AZD1222 COVID-19 vaccine. Clones were read by immunoSEQ multiplex PCR, and TCRdb kept only the in-frame ones, dropping some. The profile covers around 140,000 clones, with more than 80% appearing a single time and 1.5% to 2% taken by the ten largest. The sample in question was peripheral blood, obtained on day 0 of AZD1222 vaccination. The origin of the receptors is an adult in good health. The CDR3 runs from the conserved cysteine through the conserved F or W. The D gene is left open where the match is weak. Clone sizes are given selectively: once, few, many, or a class where the clone is expanded.

d_call clone_size j_call v_call cdr3_aa cdr3_nt
- - TRBJ1-6 TRBV5-4 CASSLGQANSPLHF TGTGCCAGCAGCTTAGGGCAGGCTAATTCACCCCTCCACTTT
- - TRBJ2-1 TRBV18 CASSSDYNEQFF TGTGCCAGCTCATCTGACTACAATGAGCAGTTCTTC
TRBD2 - TRBJ2-5 TRBV27 CASSWEGQETQYF TGTGCCAGCAGCTGGGAGGGGCAAGAGACCCAGTACTTC
- - TRBJ1-2 TRBV4-2 CASSQDRGDGYTF TGTGCCAGCAGCCAAGATCGAGGTGATGGCTACACCTTC
- - TRBJ2-3 TRBV4-1 CASSQDSRLGGLDTDTQYF TGCGCCAGCAGCCAAGATTCAAGGTTAGGGGGGCTAGACACAGATACGCAGTATTTT
- - TRBJ2-3 TRBV5-8 CASSLEGAGSTDTQYF TGTGCCAGCAGCTTGGAAGGGGCGGGAAGCACAGATACGCAGTATTTT
TRBD1 - TRBJ1-2 TRBV7-6 CASSLSRGQGQIPGGYTF TGTGCCAGCAGCTTATCACGGGGACAGGGTCAAATACCCGGGGGCTACACCTTC
- - TRBJ1-6 TRBV7-2 CASSPQPSNSPLHF TGTGCCAGCAGCCCGCAGCCTTCCAATTCACCCCTCCACTTT
- - TRBJ1-1 TRBV10-3 CAISDVRNTEAFF TGTGCCATCAGTGACGTCAGGAACACTGAAGCTTTCTTT
- - TRBJ1-2 TRBV5-5 CASSLEGYGYTF TGTGCCAGCAGCTTGGAAGGCTATGGCTACACCTTC
- - TRBJ1-5 TRBV9 CASSPQSNSNQPQHF TGTGCCAGCAGCCCCCAATCTAATAGCAATCAGCCCCAGCATTTT
TRBD1 - TRBJ2-1 TRBV30 CAWVGTGGAGDSYNEQFF TGTGCCTGGGTCGGGACAGGGGGCGCGGGGGACTCCTACAATGAGCAGTTCTTC
TRBD2 once TRBJ2-3 TRBV24-1 CATSDSGLAADTQYF TGTGCCACCAGTGATAGCGGTCTAGCGGCGGATACGCAGTATTTT
TRBD1 - TRBJ2-4 TRBV13 CASSLRDRKNIQYF TGTGCCAGCAGCTTACGGGACAGAAAAAACATTCAGTACTTC
- - TRBJ1-2 TRBV7-8 CASSLGGPGGYTF TGTGCCAGCAGCTTAGGGGGCCCGGGCGGCTACACCTTC
- - TRBJ1-5 TRBV7-2 CASSLISGSNQPQHF TGTGCCAGCAGCTTAATATCAGGTTCCAATCAGCCCCAGCATTTT
- - TRBJ1-1 TRBV18 CASSPTGGVTEAFF TGTGCCAGCTCACCAACGGGAGGGGTAACTGAAGCTTTCTTT
TRBD1 few TRBJ2-7 TRBV7-9 CASSLGGQGAYEQYF TGTGCCAGCAGCTTAGGGGGACAGGGGGCCTACGAGCAGTACTTC